The 27 T cell receptor beta chains below all came from one sample that was sequenced in a study of T cell responses to AZD1222 COVID-19 vaccine. Sequenced by immunoSEQ multiplex PCR; TCRdb stores in-frame clones only, minus some. This sample carries some 130,000 clones, approximately 85% of them seen once, and the ten largest clones take 7.9%. The material sequenced was peripheral blood, taken 28 days after the second dose of the MenACWY control vaccine. These receptor sequences come from an adult who received the MenACWY meningococcal vaccine as a control.

This clone was observed a few times. The chain recombines TRBV30 with TRBJ1-1, with 9 bases matching TRBD1. The CDR3 is 13 amino acids. The germline V gene has CDR1 GTSNPN and CDR2 SVGIG (reference sequence). The V gene end was trimmed by 2 bases and the J gene end by 4 bases; junction bases not matched to a gene: 2. CDR3 nucleotide sequence: TGTGCCTGGAGTCGGGACAGGGTCACTGAAGCTTTCTTT. This translates into CAWSRDRVTEAFF.

The chain carries TRBV7-6 and TRBJ2-7, with D unresolved. The CDR3 totals 15 residues. Germline V gene sequence: CDR1 SGHVS, CDR2 FNYEAQ. V was shortened by 5 bases and J by 1 base, with 15 bases between the two germline ends. CDR3 in amino acids: CASSLTPAKSYEQYF. The CDR3 DNA is TGTGCCAGCAGCCTAACGCCAGCGAAGTCCTACGAGCAGTACTTC. Based on the CDR3 plus reference TRBV7-6 and TRBJ2-7, the full variable domain is GAGVSQSPRYKVTKRGQDVALRCDPISGHVSLYWYRQALGQGPEFLTYFNYEAQQDKSGLPNDRFSAERPEGSISTLTIQRTEQRDSAMYRCASSLTPAKSYEQYFGPGTRLTVT.

J is TRBJ2-7 and V is TRBV7-9; 13 bases match TRBD2. J lost 2 bases, V lost 5 bases, and 9 bases had no gene match. Germline V lookup: CDR1 SEHNR, CDR2 FQNEAQ (reference sequence). CDR3 length: 17 residues. CDR3 nucleotides: TGTGCCAGCAGCCCTCCCTCAGGACTAGCGGGAGCCTACGAGCAGTACTTC. It encodes CASSPPSGLAGAYEQYF.

The chain links TRBV5-5 to TRBJ1-5; D possibly corresponds to TRBD1 (6 bases). The CDR3 has 15 residues. Germline V CDR1 and CDR2: SGHKS, YYEKEE (reference sequence). The V and J ends lost 2 bases and 7 bases respectively, with 16 bases between them. The CDR3 spells CASSFGTTQGQPQHF. The CDR3, as DNA: TGTGCCAGCAGCTTTGGGACAACACAAGGACAGCCCCAGCATTTT.

The chain recombines TRBV6-5 with TRBJ2-7, with TRBD2 identical over 9 bases. After removal of 0 bases from V and 2 bases from J, the junction contained 5 bases not matched to a gene. The CDR3 covers 16 residues. The V gene's germline CDR1 is MNHEY and CDR2 SVGAGI. CDR3 region: CASSYSRLAVTYEQYF. The DNA for the CDR3 is TGTGCCAGCAGTTACTCGAGACTAGCGGTAACCTACGAGCAGTACTTC.

This clone occurred a few times. J is TRBJ2-3 and V is TRBV9; 7 bases agree with TRBD2. This CDR3 is 17 amino acids long. V lost 3 bases, J lost 2 bases, and 12 bases stayed unmatched. Germline V gene data show CDR1 as SGDLS and CDR2 as YYNGEE. DNA of the CDR3: TGTGCCAGCAGCGCCCCGCCGACTAGCAGATCCACAGATACGCAGTATTTT. This translates into CASSAPPTSRSTDTQYF. Variable domain in full (rest from reference TRBV9 and TRBJ2-3): DSGVTQTPKHLITATGQRVTLRCSPRSGDLSVYWYQQSLDQGLQFLIQYYNGEERAKGNILERFSAQQFPDLHSELNLSSLELGDSALYFCASSAPPTSRSTDTQYFGPGTRLTVL.

This clone was seen more than once but under ten times. This rearrangement joins TRBV21-1 to TRBJ1-2. TRBV21-1 is assigned pseudogene status. The length of the CDR3 is 21 residues. CDR3 sequence (DNA): TGTGCCAGGAGGGAACGACCGGGACTCCTATGCCCACCACTTCCAAACTATGGCTACACCTTC. It encodes CARRERPGLLCPPLPNYGYTF.

On this clone: No DNA is shown, since the ends of the CDR3 on it are uncertain; the CDR3 is the one TCRdb lists. The chain links TRBV2 to TRBJ1-1. The CDR3 spans 13 residues, counting both ends. Germline V gives CDR1 SNHLY, CDR2 FYNNEI. The chain's CDR3 is CASILGVDTEAFF.

This chain links TRBV9 with TRBJ1-1, with a tentative D call TRBD1 (5 bases). The CDR3 consists of 16 residues. V lost 4 bases and J 1 base, leaving 17 bases between the germline ends. Germline CDR1 and CDR2: SGDLS and YYNGEE. The CDR3 nucleotides are TGTGCCAGCAGCCTGAGGGAGGGGCAGGGGAACACTGAAGCTTTCTTT. As protein: CASSLREGQGNTEAFF.

The V gene is TRBV9, the J gene TRBJ1-2; the D is unclear. Germline V gene data show CDR1 as SGDLS and CDR2 as YYNGEE. V was trimmed by 3 bases and J by 4 bases, leaving 16 bases between them. The CDR3 totals 15 residues. The CDR3 nucleotides read TGTGCCAGCAGCGCCCCCAGGAGGGAAGGCTATGGCTACACCTTC. It codes for CASSAPRREGYGYTF.

This sequence joins TRBV5-6 and TRBJ2-7; tentatively, D is TRBD1 or TRBD2 (6 bases each). The germline gives CDR1 SGHDT, CDR2 YYEEEE. V gave up 2 bases and J gave up 7 bases, with 13 bases separating them. This CDR3 comprises 13 residues. CDR3 bases: TGTGCCAGCAGCTTACGAGGGGGGAGGGAGCAGTACGTC. Amino acids: CASSLRGGREQYV.

The chain combines TRBV7-9 with TRBJ1-2, with TRBD1 matching 8 bases. Germline CDR1 reads SEHNR; CDR2 reads FQNEAQ (reference sequence). V lost 5 bases to trimming and J lost 8 bases; unmatched junction nucleotides: 7. The CDR3 loop spans 13 amino acids. Written as DNA, the CDR3 is TGTGCCAGCAGCGTGACCGCAGGGGGCGGCTACACCTTC. It yields the protein CASSVTAGGGYTF. Full variable domain (rest looked up from reference TRBV7-9 and TRBJ1-2): DTGVSQNPRHKITKRGQNVTFRCDPISEHNRLYWYRQTLGQGPEFLTYFQNEAQLEKSRLLSDRFSAERPKGSFSTLEIQRTEQGDSAMYLCASSVTAGGGYTFGSGTRLTVV.

The chain links TRBV18 to TRBJ1-5; D is unresolved. The V gene's germline CDR1 is KGHSH and CDR2 LQKENI. This CDR3 is 14 amino acids long. The germline V and J ends were trimmed by 3 bases and 6 bases, with 12 bases remaining between them. CDR3 coding DNA: TGTGCCAGCTCACCGGCCGGGAGATCTCAGCCCCAGCATTTT. As protein: CASSPAGRSQPQHF.

This clone occurred once. This sequence joins TRBV5-1 and TRBJ1-2, with TRBD1 as a possible D gene (5 bases). Germline CDR1 is SGHRS and CDR2 is YFSETQ. Trimming removed 4 bases from V and 8 bases from J, with 21 bases in between. The CDR3 covers 15 residues. DNA of the CDR3: TGCGCCAGCAGCCTGGGAGGGGCGAAGGCAAAGGGCTACACCTTC. Translated, it gives CASSLGGAKAKGYTF.

This sequence joins TRBV5-1 and TRBJ1-6, with 7 nucleotides matching TRBD1. From germline, CDR1 is SGHRS and CDR2 YFSETQ. The junction had 6 bases not matched to a gene; V was cut back by 2 bases and J by 7 bases. This CDR3 is built from 15 residues. The DNA for the CDR3 is TGCGCCAGCAGCTTAACCGGGACAGAGAATTCACCCCTCCACTTT. This sequence encodes CASSLTGTENSPLHF.

The chain couples TRBV21-1 to TRBJ2-7; the DNA was not used to check the table's D call, TRBD2. TRBV21-1 is designated a pseudogene. The CDR3 is 12 amino acids. CDR3 amino acids: CASSKSSPEQYF. The CDR3, as DNA: TGTGCCAGCAGCAAATCCTCTCCCGAGCAGTACTTC.

The chain carries TRBV6-1 and TRBJ1-2; D not certain. The CDR3 spans 13 residues. Trimming took off 3 bases at V and 8 bases at J, with 13 bases between the two ends. CDR1 is MNHNS, CDR2 SASEGT, per germline. The DNA of the CDR3 is TGTGCCAGCAGTGATCTCCTGAGAGGCGGCTACACCTTC. Amino acids: CASSDLLRGGYTF.

The chain recombines TRBV10-3 with TRBJ1-1; D is unresolved. The length of the CDR3 is 13 residues. Trimming removed 7 bases from V and 1 base from J, with 10 bases in between. Germline CDR1 ENHRY, CDR2 SYGVKD. The CDR3 here is CAIKTRENTEAFF. CDR3 nucleotide sequence: TGTGCCATCAAGACTAGAGAGAACACTGAAGCTTTCTTT.

The rearrangement joins TRBV11-2 to TRBJ2-7; D ambiguous. The V gene lost 4 bases and the J gene lost 4 bases, with 14 bases spanning the gap. The CDR3 covers 14 residues. Germline CDR1 and CDR2: SGHAT and FQNNGV. CDR3 sequence reads: CASSSLQRSYEQYV. Written as DNA, the CDR3 is TGTGCCAGCAGCTCCTTACAGAGATCGTACGAGCAGTACGTC.

V gene TRBV27 combines with J gene TRBJ2-7, with TRBD2 matching 10 bases. The CDR3 loop spans 14 amino acids. Germline trimming cut 5 bases from V and 2 bases from J; bases unmatched to any gene: 3. Germline CDR1 is MNHEY and CDR2 is SMNVEV (reference sequence). The CDR3 sequence: CASSPSGGPYEQYF. As DNA, the CDR3 is TGTGCCAGCAGTCCTAGCGGGGGACCCTACGAGCAGTACTTC.

The J gene is TRBJ2-1, the V gene TRBV19, with TRBD2 identical over 7 bases. Germline V CDR1 and CDR2: LNHDA, SQIVND (reference sequence). Trimming at V came to 3 bases and at J to 7 bases, leaving 9 bases not matched to a gene. The CDR3 loop spans 15 amino acids. CDR3 sequence reads: CASSMVGGPGNEQFF. CDR3 bases: TGTGCCAGTAGTATGGTGGGAGGGCCAGGGAATGAGCAGTTCTTC.

The J gene is TRBJ2-1, the V gene TRBV2; 9 positions match TRBD1. Germline CDR1 SNHLY, CDR2 FYNNEI. The CDR3 runs 14 residues. Losses at the gene ends were 7 bases for V and 7 bases for J; bases not matched to a gene: 8. The DNA for the CDR3 is TGTGCCAGCACGGGGACAGGGCGAAAAAATGAGCAGTTCTTC. Residues: CASTGTGRKNEQFF.

As to this clone: The same CDR3 can be traced to other DNA sequences in this sample. The rearrangement links TRBV5-6 to TRBJ1-5, with D possibly being TRBD1 (6 bases). V lost 0 bases, J lost 1 base, and 8 bases lay in between. The CDR3 contains 15 residues. CDR1 SGHDT and CDR2 YYEEEE come from the germline V gene. The CDR3 region has the DNA TGTGCCAGCAGCTTGGGAGGGGGGAGCAATCAGCCCCAGCATTTT. It is translated as CASSLGGGSNQPQHF.

J is TRBJ2-5 and V is TRBV5-1; TRBD1 matches at 8 bases. Germline trimming cut 0 bases from V and 0 bases from J; bases unmatched to any gene: 1. The CDR3 contains 15 residues. The germline gives CDR1 SGHRS, CDR2 YFSETQ. CDR3 amino acids: CASSLEDRDQETQYF. The CDR3 nucleotides are TGCGCCAGCAGCTTGGAGGACAGGGACCAAGAGACCCAGTACTTC.

The chain has TRBV7-9 and TRBJ2-5; 9 nucleotides match TRBD2. The germline V gene encodes CDR1 SEHNR and CDR2 FQNEAQ (reference sequence). The V segment lost 4 bases and the J segment 5 bases; nucleotides outside the gene matches: 8. The CDR3 spans 15 residues. The DNA of the CDR3 is TGTGCCAGCAGCTCCCCTAGCGGGGTGGGTGAGACCCAGTACTTC. Translation gives CASSSPSGVGETQYF. The full variable domain, rest sourced from reference TRBV7-9 and TRBJ2-5, is DTGVSQNPRHKITKRGQNVTFRCDPISEHNRLYWYRQTLGQGPEFLTYFQNEAQLEKSRLLSDRFSAERPKGSFSTLEIQRTEQGDSAMYLCASSSPSGVGETQYFGPGTRLLVL.

The chain carries TRBV24-1 and TRBJ1-5; 10 nucleotides agree with TRBD1. The junction had 6 bases not matched to a gene; V was cut back by 4 bases and J by 7 bases. The CDR3 spans 15 residues. The germline gives CDR1 KGHDR, CDR2 SFDVKD. CDR3 in amino acids: CATSERDRGRQPQHF. The CDR3 DNA is TGTGCCACCAGTGAGCGGGACAGGGGACGACAGCCCCAGCATTTT.

The chain couples TRBV12-3 or TRBV12-4 to TRBJ1-2; D is perhaps TRBD1 (5 bases). V shed 9 bases and J shed 4 bases, with 12 bases lying between them. This CDR3 has 12 amino acids. CDR3 amino acids: CASSGAGYGYTF. CDR3 nucleotides: TGTGCCAGTTCCGGGGCGGGCTATGGCTACACCTTC.